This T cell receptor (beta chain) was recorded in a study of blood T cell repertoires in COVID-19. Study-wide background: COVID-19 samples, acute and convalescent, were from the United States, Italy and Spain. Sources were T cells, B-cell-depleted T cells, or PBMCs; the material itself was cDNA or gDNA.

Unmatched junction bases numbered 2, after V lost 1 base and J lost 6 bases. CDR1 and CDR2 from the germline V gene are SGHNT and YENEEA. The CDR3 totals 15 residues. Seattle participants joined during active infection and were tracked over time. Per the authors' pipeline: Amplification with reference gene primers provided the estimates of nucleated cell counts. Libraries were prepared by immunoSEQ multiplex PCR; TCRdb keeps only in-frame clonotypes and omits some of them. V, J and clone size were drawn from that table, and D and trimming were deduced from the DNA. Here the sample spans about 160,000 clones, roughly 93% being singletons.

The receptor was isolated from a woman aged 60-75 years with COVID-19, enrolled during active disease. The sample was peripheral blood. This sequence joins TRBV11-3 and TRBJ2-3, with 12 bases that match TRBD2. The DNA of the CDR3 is TGTGCCAGCAGCTTAGGGACTAGCGGGGTGGATACGCAGTATTTT. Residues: CASSLGTSGVDTQYF.